This T cell receptor (beta chain) was obtained from a study of cytomegalovirus exposure and HLA in healthy donors. Primers for the PCR totalled 60 Vbeta and 13 Jbeta. Only in-frame clones appear in the TCRdb table, and some are missing; sequencing was by immunoSEQ multiplex PCR. This sample yields over 100,000 clones, of which about 80% are seen a single time; 7.7% belongs to the top ten. This clone was observed once. As yet, its antigen is unknown. Study-level results: Later analysis identified a missense DCLRE1C variant that was linked to TCR beta V- and J-gene trimming. The study flagged around 160 TCR beta chains as cytomegalovirus-associated. Later, an analysis found that common viral pathogens appeared to be linked with several of the most significant clusters.

The clonotype originates from a woman between 50 and 59 years old in good health and CMV-seropositive. The sample taken for sequencing was PBMCs.

The CDR3, as DNA: TGCAGCGTTGGTGGGGCGGCCACCGGGGAGCTGTTTTTT. Protein sequence: CSVGGAATGELFF. The chain couples TRBV29-1 to TRBJ2-2; maybe TRBD1 (5 bases). The CDR3 runs 13 residues. The germline V gene encodes CDR1 SQVTM and CDR2 ANQGSEA. V shed 4 bases and J shed 4 bases, with 10 bases lying between them.